This TCR beta chain was obtained from a study of CD8 T cells in Susac syndrome. With 7 bases removed from V and 2 bases from J, the gap between germline ends came to 15 bases. The CDR3 extends over 15 amino acids. Germline assignment: CDR1 SGHRS and CDR2 YFSETQ. Sequencing targeted TCR beta in T cells from blood (CD8+ and CD4+). The patients serving as multiple sclerosis controls were treatment-naive. They had stable or active relapsing-remitting disease and fulfilled revised McDonald criteria. RNA was extracted with the RNeasy kit, and a quantity of 0.5 to 1 ug was reverse transcribed using random hexamers. A multiplex approach, immunoSEQ multiplex PCR, amplified TCR beta CDR3 across 54 Vbeta and 13 Jbeta. One entry per CDR3 protein results from TCRdb running MiXCR on the immunoSEQ multiplex PCR reads. The profile shows about 430,000 distinct CDR3 sequences, about 85% of them singletons. General study results and limits: Individuals included in the TCR sequencing and HLA analysis were acknowledged by the study to be relatively few in number.

A note on this clonotype: Antigen: not known.

This sequence was found in a human donor with multiple sclerosis. The V and J genes are TRBV5-1 and TRBJ2-2; no reliable D call. The specimen sequenced was CD8+ T cells from PBMCs. The CDR3 is CASASGTLNTGELFF. In DNA form, the CDR3 reads TGCGCCAGCGCCTCGGGCACCCTCAACACCGGGGAGCTGTTTTTT.